A single sample is the source of the 30 T cell receptor beta chains below, sequenced in a study of memory CD4+ T cells and cytomegalovirus serostatus. TCRdb's copy holds only in-frame clones and misses some; the assay was immunoSEQ multiplex PCR. The sample has some 60,000 clones; 81% are singletons. The sort gate was single viable CD3+CD4+CD8-CD45RO+ cells for memory CD4+ T cells. Sequencing was done on a sample of memory CD4+ T cells from blood. The receptors were gathered from an adult in good health and CMV-seronegative.

This clone was detected only a few times. The chain carries TRBV7-2 and TRBJ1-5, with D uncertain. The germline gives CDR1 SGHTA, CDR2 FQGNSA. CDR3 length: 12 amino acids. The germline V and J ends were trimmed by 5 bases and 4 bases, with 6 bases remaining between them. The CDR3 DNA follows: TGTGCCAGCAGCCCAGCTAATCAGCCCCAGCATTTT. Translated, it gives CASSPANQPQHF.

The genes are TRBV7-8 and TRBJ2-5; 7 nucleotides line up with TRBD1. Per germline, CDR1 SGHVS and CDR2 FQNEAQ. The CDR3 covers 16 residues. V lost 1 base and J lost 5; bases outside the gene matches: 10. CDR3 sequence: CASSLGIQGPWETQYF. CDR3 DNA sequence: TGTGCCAGCAGCTTAGGAATACAGGGGCCATGGGAGACCCAGTACTTC.

The rearrangement links TRBV7-9 to TRBJ1-1, with D possibly being TRBD1 (6 bases). The germline CDR1 and CDR2 sequences are SEHNR and FQNEAQ (reference sequence). The length of the CDR3 is 15 residues. Trimming cost V 4 bases and J 4 bases, with 16 bases left between them. CDR3 sequence reads: CASSSDSEGSTEAFF. CDR3 DNA: TGTGCCAGCAGCTCGGACAGTGAGGGTAGCACTGAAGCTTTCTTT. The full variable domain, rest sourced from reference TRBV7-9 and TRBJ1-1, is DTGVSQNPRHKITKRGQNVTFRCDPISEHNRLYWYRQTLGQGPEFLTYFQNEAQLEKSRLLSDRFSAERPKGSFSTLEIQRTEQGDSAMYLCASSSDSEGSTEAFFGQGTRLTVV.

V and J are TRBV29-1 and TRBJ1-5, with D perhaps TRBD1 (6 bases). This CDR3 has 13 amino acids. Germline loops: CDR1 SQVTM, CDR2 ANQGSEA. Trimming removed 6 bases from V and 0 bases from J, with 9 bases in between. CDR3 loop: CSVGQTSNQPQHF. Here the CDR3 DNA reads TGCAGCGTCGGACAGACTAGCAATCAGCCCCAGCATTTT.

The chain combines TRBV5-1 with TRBJ2-1; D is possibly TRBD1 (5 bases). CDR3 size: 12 residues. CDR1 is SGHRS, CDR2 YFSETQ, per germline. Trimming took 4 bases from V and 6 from J, leaving 8 bases between them. This CDR3 reads CASSRQGNEQFF. CDR3 bases: TGCGCCAGCAGCCGCCAGGGCAATGAGCAGTTCTTC.

The gene calls are TRBV6-1 and TRBJ2-2; D unclear. There are 15 residues in the CDR3. Germline CDR1 is MNHNS and CDR2 is SASEGT. The V and J ends lost 5 bases and 2 bases respectively, with 12 bases between them. CDR3 nucleotide sequence: TGTGCCAGCAGTTTCGAGACGAAAAACACCGGGGAGCTGTTTTTT. This codes for CASSFETKNTGELFF.

This sequence joins TRBV5-4 and TRBJ2-5; perhaps TRBD2 as D (6 bases). V lost 0 bases to trimming and J lost 5 bases, with 8 bases between them. The germline V gene has CDR1 SGHNT and CDR2 YYREEE (reference sequence). This CDR3 spans 13 amino acids. CDR3 bases: TGTGCCAGCAGCTTGGTAGCGGACGAGACCCAGTACTTC. As protein: CASSLVADETQYF.

The V call is TRBV5-5, the J call TRBJ2-7, with D possibly being TRBD1 or TRBD2 (6 bases each). V shed 3 bases and J shed 0 bases, with 13 bases lying between them. The germline V gene has CDR1 SGHKS and CDR2 YYEKEE (reference sequence). This CDR3 contains 15 residues. The CDR3, as DNA: TGTGCCAGCAGCTGGGGGGCAGTGAGCTCCTACGAGCAGTACTTC. This gives the protein CASSWGAVSSYEQYF.

This rearrangement joins TRBV11-2 to TRBJ1-3, with TRBD1 matching 9 bases. After removal of 4 bases from V and 8 bases from J, the junction contained 9 bases not matched to a gene. The CDR3 contains 15 residues. Germline loops: CDR1 SGHAT, CDR2 FQNNGV. This chain's CDR3 is CASSSNSGTGYTIYF. The CDR3 region has the DNA TGTGCCAGCAGCTCCAATTCCGGGACAGGGTACACCATATATTTT.

The CDR3 DNA follows: TGTGCCAGCTTGGGAGGGAAAGACAGGACGAGAAGTTCTAAAGCTGAAGCTTTCTTT. This sequence encodes CASLGGKDRTRSSKAEAFF. The V call is TRBV19, the J call TRBJ1-1; a weak D match, TRBD1 (6 bases). V was cut by 9 bases and J by 6 bases, with 35 bases left in between. The germline V gene encodes CDR1 LNHDA and CDR2 SQIVND (reference sequence). The CDR3 runs to 19 residues.

The chain couples TRBV7-6 to TRBJ2-7; 8 nucleotides line up with TRBD1. Trimming removed 0 bases from V and 3 bases from J; junction bases left unmatched: 4. CDR3 length: 15 amino acids. The germline V gene encodes CDR1 SGHVS and CDR2 FNYEAQ. The CDR3 sequence is CASSLALTGGYEQYF. CDR3 DNA: TGTGCCAGCAGCTTAGCGCTAACAGGGGGCTACGAGCAGTACTTC.

The genes are TRBV4-1 and TRBJ2-3, with a tentative D call TRBD2 (5 bases). The germline gives CDR1 MGHRA, CDR2 YSYEKL. The CDR3 extends over 16 amino acids. Trimming left V 6 bases short and J 0 bases short, with 16 bases between. The CDR3 DNA is TGCGCCAGCAGGGGAGACGGTTACTACAGCACAGATACGCAGTATTTT. Its protein is CASRGDGYYSTDTQYF.

This clone has just a few counts. The chain combines TRBV5-1 with TRBJ2-5; maybe TRBD1 (5 bases). The length of the CDR3 is 14 residues. Trimming shortened V by 0 bases and J by 6 bases, and 12 bases separated the two germline ends. CDR1 is SGHRS and CDR2 is YFSETQ in the germline V gene. The CDR3 sequence is CASSLGTGKQTQYF. The CDR3 DNA follows: TGCGCCAGCAGCTTGGGTACAGGCAAACAGACCCAGTACTTC.

The chain recombines TRBV5-1 with TRBJ2-6; 8 nucleotides align to TRBD1. The V segment lost 2 bases and the J segment 4 bases; nucleotides outside the gene matches: 8. This CDR3 has 17 residues. Germline V gives CDR1 SGHRS, CDR2 YFSETQ. The CDR3 coding sequence is TGCGCCAGCAGCTTCCGGACAGGGCAACTGGGGGCCAACGTCCTGACTTTC. Protein sequence: CASSFRTGQLGANVLTF. The complete variable domain, with remaining parts taken from reference TRBV5-1 and TRBJ2-6, reads KAGVTQTPRYLIKTRGQQVTLSCSPISGHRSVSWYQQTPGQGLQFLFEYFSETQRNKGNFPGRFSGRQFSNSRSEMNVSTLELGDSALYLCASSFRTGQLGANVLTFGAGSRLTVL.

This clone was recorded once. The chain links TRBV6-1 to TRBJ1-5; D uncertain. This CDR3 has 15 amino acids. V was shortened by 7 bases and J by 0 bases, with 13 bases between the two germline ends. CDR1 and CDR2 from the germline V gene are MNHNS and SASEGT. The CDR3 sequence: CASKTTIYSNQPQHF. The DNA for the CDR3 is TGTGCCAGCAAAACGACCATTTATAGCAATCAGCCCCAGCATTTT.

This sequence joins TRBV5-6 and TRBJ2-2; the D is unclear. The V gene lost 0 bases and the J gene lost 2 bases, with 11 bases spanning the gap. The CDR3 sequence is 16 residues long. Germline CDR1 is SGHDT and CDR2 is YYEEEE. CDR3 amino acids: CASSLVGVSNTGELFF. The CDR3 bases are TGTGCCAGCAGCTTGGTGGGCGTTTCAAACACCGGGGAGCTGTTTTTT.

The rearrangement links TRBV5-1 to TRBJ2-3; D perhaps matches TRBD2 (6 bases). V lost 4 bases and J 0 bases, leaving 15 bases between the germline ends. The CDR3 is made up of 16 amino acids. Germline V gives CDR1 SGHRS, CDR2 YFSETQ. The DNA of the CDR3 is TGCGCCAGCAGCCCGGACCCGGGACTTAGCACAGATACGCAGTATTTT. Translated: CASSPDPGLSTDTQYF.

This rearrangement joins TRBV11-3 to TRBJ1-4; D might be TRBD1 (5 bases). This CDR3 has 17 amino acids. Trimming took off 1 base at V and 1 base at J, with 13 bases between the two ends. CDR1 and CDR2 from the germline V gene are SGHNT and YENEEA. CDR3 in amino acids: CASSLGGAVGTNEKLFF. The CDR3 nucleotides are TGTGCCAGCAGCTTAGGTGGGGCGGTGGGAACTAATGAAAAACTGTTTTTT.

V gene TRBV5-1 combines with J gene TRBJ2-1; 8 bases align to TRBD2. The CDR3 loop spans 15 amino acids. Germline lookup yields CDR1 SGHRS and CDR2 YFSETQ. Germline trimming cut 4 bases from V and 5 bases from J; bases unmatched to any gene: 8. The CDR3 protein is CASSGAGGKNNEQFF. The DNA for the CDR3 is TGCGCCAGCAGCGGGGCGGGAGGCAAAAACAATGAGCAGTTCTTC.

The rearrangement uses TRBV6-5 and TRBJ1-1; no clear D gene. Germline V gives CDR1 MNHEY, CDR2 SVGAGI. Trimming removed 5 bases at V and 7 bases at J, with 14 bases between. CDR3 size: 13 residues. CDR3 loop: CASSLRERGEAFF. Here the CDR3 DNA reads TGTGCCAGCAGTCTTAGGGAGCGGGGTGAAGCTTTCTTT.

The J gene is TRBJ1-2, the V gene TRBV19; perhaps TRBD1 as D (5 bases). V was clipped by 6 bases and J by 1 base, with 9 bases between them. Germline lookup yields CDR1 LNHDA and CDR2 SQIVND (reference sequence). The CDR3 is 13 residues long. CDR3 sequence (DNA): TGTGCCAGTAGCCGCGACAGTAACTATGGCTACACCTTC. It is translated as CASSRDSNYGYTF.

CDR3 residues: CASSLGGGRVWNEQFF. For the CDR3, the DNA is TGTGCCAGCAGCTTGGGAGGGGGGCGCGTATGGAATGAGCAGTTCTTC. The chain couples TRBV5-4 to TRBJ2-1; either TRBD1 or TRBD2 may fit D (6 bases each). CDR1 and CDR2 (germline): SGHNT, YYREEE (reference sequence). V was clipped by 0 bases and J by 7 bases, with 17 bases between them. The CDR3 is made up of 16 amino acids.

The CDR3 protein is CASLSRGPAGELFF. The CDR3 DNA reads as TGTGCCTCCTTATCGAGGGGCCCGGCCGGGGAGCTGTTTTTT. V gene TRBV19 combines with J gene TRBJ2-2, with D perhaps TRBD1 or TRBD2 (5 bases each). V dropped 11 bases and J dropped 6 bases, with 19 bases sitting between them. CDR1 and CDR2 from the germline V gene are LNHDA and SQIVND (reference sequence). This CDR3 comprises 14 residues.

The chain recombines TRBV4-2 with TRBJ2-5; TRBD2 aligns across 7 bases. CDR1 and CDR2 from the germline V gene are LGHNA and YNFKEQ. J lost 2 bases, V lost 1 base, and 1 base had no gene match. The CDR3 covers 14 residues. Here the CDR3 DNA reads TGTGCCAGCAGCCAAGGGGGGGGGCAAGAGACCCAGTACTTC. Its protein is CASSQGGGQETQYF.

The chain is built from TRBV11-3 and TRBJ1-1, with D possibly being TRBD1 (5 bases). This CDR3 contains 17 residues. Germline V gene sequence: CDR1 SGHNT, CDR2 YENEEA. V shed 1 base and J shed 1 base, with 16 bases lying between them. For the CDR3, the DNA is TGTGCCAGCAGCTTAGGGCGGGGCCGGACGGCGAACACTGAAGCTTTCTTT. Translating gives CASSLGRGRTANTEAFF.

The chain joins TRBV5-1 to TRBJ1-3; D call uncertain. This CDR3 has 15 amino acids. Germline V gives CDR1 SGHRS, CDR2 YFSETQ. Trimming shortened V by 0 bases and J by 0 bases, and 7 bases separated the two germline ends. CDR3 residues: CASSLAGSSGNTIYF. CDR3 DNA sequence: TGCGCCAGCAGCTTGGCCGGGAGCTCTGGAAACACCATATATTTT. The complete variable domain, with remaining parts taken from reference TRBV5-1 and TRBJ1-3, reads KAGVTQTPRYLIKTRGQQVTLSCSPISGHRSVSWYQQTPGQGLQFLFEYFSETQRNKGNFPGRFSGRQFSNSRSEMNVSTLELGDSALYLCASSLAGSSGNTIYFGEGSWLTVV.

This clone showed up just a few times. This chain joins TRBV27 and TRBJ2-7, with 11 bases fitting TRBD2. Germline lookup yields CDR1 MNHEY and CDR2 SMNVEV (reference sequence). This CDR3 is built from 15 residues. Trimming removed 7 bases from V and 3 bases from J; junction bases left unmatched: 8. The CDR3 spells CASTKRGTSGYEQYF. CDR3 DNA: TGTGCCAGCACCAAGCGAGGGACTAGCGGCTACGAGCAGTACTTC.

The CDR3, as DNA: TGTGCCAGCAGTACCGGGACAGGGAATCACGAGCAGTACTTC. It translates to CASSTGTGNHEQYF. This rearrangement joins TRBV27 to TRBJ2-7, with 9 bases that match TRBD1. The ends lost 5 bases at V and 5 bases at J; junction bases unmatched: 7. Germline CDR1 MNHEY, CDR2 SMNVEV (reference sequence). CDR3 length: 14 residues.

V gene TRBV27 combines with J gene TRBJ2-3; TRBD2 matches at 12 bases. CDR3 length: 18 amino acids. The junction had 17 bases not matched to a gene; V was cut back by 9 bases and J by 4 bases. Germline CDR1 is MNHEY and CDR2 is SMNVEV (reference sequence). CDR3: CARTLSLSTSGRADTQYF. CDR3 sequence (DNA): TGTGCCAGGACCCTATCCCTCTCGACTAGCGGGAGAGCAGATACGCAGTATTTT.

The gene calls are TRBV4-3 and TRBJ1-1, with D possibly TRBD1 on 5 matching bases. The CDR3 runs 14 residues. Germline-derived CDR1 and CDR2 are LGHNA and YSLEER. The V end lost 4 bases, the J end lost 4 bases, and 13 bases lay between the germline ends. For the CDR3, the DNA is TGCGCCAGCAGCCTTCAGTCCGGGGGCACTGAAGCTTTCTTT. It translates to CASSLQSGGTEAFF.